This T cell receptor (beta chain) emerged from a study of beta chain features in type 1 diabetes. Study information: No age, gender or cell yield differences were seen between patients and healthy donors. Study results and caveats: Sequencing from cDNA could over-represent high-TCR-expressing cells. The study notes PCR might favor shorter templates equally in patients and controls. Within each of all four CD4+ subsets, Type 1 diabetes patients had TCRB CDR3s that were moderately but significantly shorter.

The sample holds a few counts of this clone. The antigen remains unidentified. Sorted CD4+ subsets: naive, central memory, regulatory, stem cell-like memory (CD45RO/CCR7/CD25/CD127/CD95/CD27 panel). This CDR3 spans 18 amino acids. J gave up 7 bases and V 0 bases, and 13 bases lay outside the gene matches. Germline V gives CDR1 SGHDN, CDR2 FVKESK. The entirety of the isolated RNA underwent reverse transcription, so expressed TCRB transcripts were sequenced. Assay: immunoSEQ multiplex PCR; the TCRdb copy retains only in-frame clones and omits some. The sample shows 150,000 to 200,000 clones, approximately 7.8% of them seen only once.

Specimen: central memory CD4+ T cells from blood. This receptor was identified in a woman in her thirties or forties with type 1 diabetes. The chain employs TRBV14 and TRBJ2-1; 9 positions match TRBD1. CDR3 loop: CASSQDLRGQGTRNEQFF. CDR3 sequence (DNA): TGTGCCAGCAGCCAAGATCTCAGAGGACAGGGGACGCGGAATGAGCAGTTCTTC.